Below are 29 T cell receptor beta chains sequenced from a single sample in a study of T-cell memory formation after mild COVID-19. TCRdb ran MiXCR on the 5' RACE reads and lists one entry per CDR3 protein. The sample records some 450,000 distinct CDR3 sequences, approximately 18% being singletons. The specimen sequenced was PBMCs or a T cell subset sorted from them (not recorded which). All receptors come from a man aged 18 to 29 who had mild COVID-19 (a few samples of this study predate the infection). Cell type and time point are not known.

This clonotype was observed a handful of times. The gene calls are TRBV27 and TRBJ2-7, with D perhaps TRBD1 or TRBD2 (5 bases each). Germline loops: CDR1 MNHEY, CDR2 SMNVEV (reference sequence). Trimming pared 2 bases from V and 6 bases from J, leaving 14 bases between. The CDR3 loop spans 14 amino acids. As DNA, the CDR3 is TGTGCCAGCAGTTTACTCGGGACCCTCCGCGAGCAGTACTTC. This sequence encodes CASSLLGTLREQYF.

This clonotype was counted a few times. This may come from a read error, since a much larger clone is one base off. The V and J genes are TRBV9 and TRBJ1-5; D possibly corresponds to TRBD1 (5 bases). Germline lookup yields CDR1 SGDLS and CDR2 YYNGEE. The germline V and J ends were trimmed by 7 bases and 3 bases, with 11 bases remaining between them. The CDR3 covers 13 residues. CDR3 sequence reads: CASGKGINQPQHF. Here the CDR3 DNA reads TGTGCCAGCGGGAAGGGGATCAATCAGCCCCAGCATTTT.

In this sample, this clonotype turned up many times. The chain combines TRBV5-6 with TRBJ2-5; 11 positions agree with TRBD2. After removal of 5 bases from V and 7 bases from J, the junction contained 10 bases not matched to a gene. The CDR3 covers 15 residues. Germline V CDR1 and CDR2: SGHDT, YYEEEE. The chain's CDR3 is CASRSTSGGWGTQYF. Here the CDR3 DNA reads TGTGCCAGCAGGTCAACTAGCGGGGGCTGGGGGACCCAGTACTTC.

V usage is TRBV12-3 or TRBV12-4 and J usage is TRBJ2-1, with TRBD1 as a possible D gene (6 bases). CDR3 length equals 16 residues. V dropped 4 bases and J dropped 3 bases, with 16 bases sitting between them. The CDR3 DNA follows: TGTGCCAGCAGTTCCAGCAGGGGCCTTATCTACAATGAGCAGTTCTTC. This sequence encodes CASSSSRGLIYNEQFF.

This clonotype has more than one count but fewer than ten. This chain joins TRBV6-5 and TRBJ1-6, with TRBD1 matching 7 bases. The CDR3 is 14 amino acids. The J segment lost 13 bases and the V segment lost 2 bases, leaving 8 bases of the junction unmatched. Germline lookup yields CDR1 MNHEY and CDR2 SVGAGI. The DNA for the CDR3 is TGTGCCAGCAGTTACGGGACAGACCGACGGCCCCTCCACTTT. This encodes CASSYGTDRRPLHF.

The V call is TRBV6-5, the J call TRBJ2-6; D unclear. Germline CDR1 and CDR2: MNHEY and SVGAGI. V lost 1 base, J lost 1 base, and 5 bases lay in between. This CDR3 has 15 amino acids. The CDR3 protein is CASSYLVSGANVLTF. In DNA, the CDR3 is TGTGCCAGCAGTTACTTAGTTTCTGGGGCCAACGTCCTGACTTTC.

The rearrangement uses TRBV4-3 and TRBJ2-5; 7 bases line up with TRBD2. CDR1 and CDR2 from the germline V gene are LGHNA and YSLEER. This CDR3 is built from 15 residues. V was clipped by 4 bases and J by 2 bases; unmatched bases: 7. The CDR3 nucleotides read TGCGCCAGCAGCCCCCGCAGTAGCGGGCAAGAGACCCAGTACTTC. The encoded protein is CASSPRSSGQETQYF.

This chain joins TRBV6-5 and TRBJ2-3, with 11 bases lining up with TRBD2. The CDR3 totals 18 residues. Germline V lookup: CDR1 MNHEY, CDR2 SVGAGI. Germline trimming cut 0 bases from V and 0 bases from J; bases unmatched to any gene: 5. The CDR3 region has the DNA TGTGCCAGCAGTTACTCAGCTAGCGGGGGGACTAGCACAGATACGCAGTATTTT. Translated: CASSYSASGGTSTDTQYF.

This clonotype was counted between two and nine times. The rearrangement joins TRBV11-2 to TRBJ2-1; D is possibly TRBD2 (6 bases). Between the trimmed V and J ends, which lost 7 bases and 4 bases, there was a span of 11 bases. The CDR3 loop spans 13 amino acids. The germline gives CDR1 SGHAT, CDR2 FQNNGV. CDR3 in DNA: TGTGCCAGCACCCTGGGACTGTACAATGAGCAGTTCTTC. It specifies CASTLGLYNEQFF.

The V and J genes are TRBV6-2 or TRBV6-3 and TRBJ2-6; 7 bases map to TRBD1. J was trimmed by 0 bases and V by 6 bases; bases with no gene match: 8. The CDR3 has 17 amino acids. Germline V gene data show CDR1 as MNHEY and CDR2 as SVGEGT. CDR3 DNA sequence: TGTGCCAGCAGATACAGGGGAGTTTCCTCTGGGGCCAACGTCCTGACTTTC. It codes for CASRYRGVSSGANVLTF.

A few counts support this clonotype. Here the CDR3 DNA reads TGTGCCAGCAGTCAAACTAGCGGGGGTACCTACAATGAGCAGTTCTTC. This gives the protein CASSQTSGGTYNEQFF. The chain couples TRBV6-2 or TRBV6-3 to TRBJ2-1, with 11 bases matching TRBD2. The CDR3 extends over 16 amino acids. CDR1 is MNHEY and CDR2 is SVGEGT in the germline V gene. V was pared by 5 bases and J by 2 bases, with 5 bases of the junction left unmatched.

The chain joins TRBV7-2 to TRBJ2-7, with TRBD1 identical over 10 bases. Unmatched junction bases numbered 2, after V lost 0 bases and J lost 3 bases. Germline loops: CDR1 SGHTA, CDR2 FQGNSA. The CDR3 covers 15 residues. CDR3 sequence: CASSLAGTGDYEQYF. The CDR3 DNA is TGTGCCAGCAGCTTAGCCGGGACAGGGGACTACGAGCAGTACTTC.

The genes are TRBV20-1 and TRBJ2-1; TRBD1 matches at 7 bases. The J segment lost 2 bases and the V segment lost 6 bases, leaving 7 bases of the junction unmatched. The CDR3 has 14 amino acids. The V gene's germline CDR1 is DFQATT and CDR2 SNEGSKA (reference sequence). The CDR3 coding sequence is TGCAGTGCCAGACCCGGGACAGCCTACAATGAGCAGTTCTTC. As protein: CSARPGTAYNEQFF.

The chain combines TRBV5-1 with TRBJ1-1, with D perhaps matching TRBD1 (6 bases). The CDR3 extends over 15 amino acids. Germline loops: CDR1 SGHRS, CDR2 YFSETQ. The V end was cut by 5 bases, the J end by 3 bases, with 17 bases between. For the CDR3, the DNA is TGCGCCAGCAGTCCTCAGGGGTCCAGGGACACTGAAGCTTTCTTT. Amino acid sequence: CASSPQGSRDTEAFF.

The rearrangement uses TRBV9 and TRBJ2-1; 11 nucleotides match TRBD2. Germline V gives CDR1 SGDLS, CDR2 YYNGEE. The CDR3 contains 15 residues. J gave up 5 bases and V 2 bases, and 3 bases lay outside the gene matches. DNA of the CDR3: TGTGCCAGCAGCGTTACTAGCGGGGGCCACAATGAGCAGTTCTTC. This codes for CASSVTSGGHNEQFF.

Many counts were recorded for this clonotype. The chain is built from TRBV5-1 and TRBJ2-1, with 9 bases matching TRBD2. Germline CDR1 reads SGHRS; CDR2 reads YFSETQ. The CDR3 loop spans 13 amino acids. J lost 5 bases, V lost 7 bases, and 4 bases had no gene match. DNA for the CDR3: TGCGCCAGCCGGCTAGCGGGGAACAATGAGCAGTTCTTC. This codes for CASRLAGNNEQFF.

V is TRBV7-3 and J is TRBJ2-3; D possibly matches TRBD1 or TRBD2 (6 bases each). Germline assignment: CDR1 SGHTA and CDR2 FQGTGA. V was clipped by 5 bases and J by 4 bases, with 19 bases between them. The CDR3 is made up of 16 amino acids. The CDR3 nucleotides are TGTGCCAGCAGCCCGTACTCCCGGGGGCGGGCAGATACGCAGTATTTT. It is translated as CASSPYSRGRADTQYF.

This clonotype has just a few counts. This chain links TRBV20-1 with TRBJ1-2; the D is unclear. V was pared by 1 base and J by 1 base, with 7 bases between. The CDR3 loop spans 13 amino acids. CDR1 and CDR2 from the germline V gene are DFQATT and SNEGSKA (reference sequence). The CDR3 coding sequence is TGCAGTGCTAGAGTTAAGGTTAACTATGGCTACACCTTC. It specifies CSARVKVNYGYTF.

This clonotype was counted at least ten times. The chain uses TRBV20-1 and TRBJ2-2, with 14 bases lining up with TRBD2. Germline lookup yields CDR1 DFQATT and CDR2 SNEGSKA (reference sequence). The CDR3 extends over 17 amino acids. The ends lost 3 bases at V and 4 bases at J; junction bases unmatched: 7. The CDR3 loop is CSASAPGLAGATGELFF. The CDR3 region has the DNA TGCAGTGCTAGCGCGCCGGGACTAGCGGGGGCCACCGGGGAGCTGTTTTTT.

The chain employs TRBV12-3 or TRBV12-4 and TRBJ2-3; D call uncertain. V was pared by 3 bases and J by 2 bases, with 9 bases between. The CDR3 runs to 14 residues. In DNA, the CDR3 is TGTGCCAGCAGTTTTCGGACGGCCACAGATACGCAGTATTTT. The encoded protein is CASSFRTATDTQYF.

The V gene is TRBV5-1, the J gene TRBJ2-1; possibly TRBD1 for D (7 bases). The CDR3 runs 16 residues. V lost 0 bases, J lost 3 bases, and 13 bases lay in between. Germline V CDR1 and CDR2: SGHRS, YFSETQ. The CDR3 reads CASSLEPGGSYNEQFF. CDR3 bases: TGCGCCAGCAGCTTGGAGCCAGGGGGGAGCTACAATGAGCAGTTCTTC. Based on the CDR3 plus reference TRBV5-1 and TRBJ2-1, the full variable domain is KAGVTQTPRYLIKTRGQQVTLSCSPISGHRSVSWYQQTPGQGLQFLFEYFSETQRNKGNFPGRFSGRQFSNSRSEMNVSTLELGDSALYLCASSLEPGGSYNEQFFGPGTRLTVL.

This clonotype was detected only a few times. The chain recombines TRBV15 with TRBJ2-1; 12 bases are a match to TRBD2. Germline CDR1 is LNHNV and CDR2 is YYDKDF (reference sequence). Losses at the gene ends were 1 base for V and 7 bases for J; bases not matched to a gene: 2. The CDR3 spans 15 residues. The CDR3 reads CATSRASGGANEQFF. The CDR3 bases are TGTGCCACCAGCAGAGCTAGCGGGGGGGCAAATGAGCAGTTCTTC.

This CDR3 reads CASSPYRADTEAFF. In nucleotides, the CDR3 is TGCGCCAGCAGCCCATACCGGGCTGACACTGAAGCTTTCTTT. This sequence joins TRBV5-1 and TRBJ1-1; no clear D gene. V gave up 4 bases and J gave up 3 bases, with 13 bases separating them. The CDR3 totals 14 residues. The germline V gene encodes CDR1 SGHRS and CDR2 YFSETQ.

The rearrangement joins TRBV15 to TRBJ1-5, with D possibly TRBD1 on 6 matching bases. The CDR3 length is 13 residues. Trimming removed 8 bases from V and 3 bases from J, with 11 bases in between. CDR1 and CDR2 from the germline V gene are LNHNV and YYDKDF (reference sequence). The CDR3 region has the DNA TGTGCCACCGACTCAGGGGCCAATCAGCCCCAGCATTTT. It codes for CATDSGANQPQHF.

The chain uses TRBV5-1 and TRBJ2-7; 8 positions agree with TRBD2. This CDR3 has 15 amino acids. Germline CDR1 and CDR2: SGHRS and YFSETQ. V lost 4 bases to trimming and J lost 2 bases; unmatched junction nucleotides: 8. This CDR3 is CASSPRGGYAYEQYF. In nucleotides, the CDR3 is TGCGCCAGCAGCCCCCGGGGGGGCTACGCCTACGAGCAGTACTTC.

This CDR3 is CARGGPGGNTIYF. The CDR3 bases are TGTGCCAGGGGGGGACCGGGTGGAAACACCATATATTTT. V usage is TRBV6-2 or TRBV6-3 and J usage is TRBJ1-3; TRBD1 is a possible D gene (5 bases). The V and J ends lost 9 bases and 3 bases respectively, with 12 bases between them. Germline loops: CDR1 MNHEY, CDR2 SVGEGT. CDR3 length equals 13 residues.

The rearrangement joins TRBV27 to TRBJ2-1; TRBD2 agrees at 8 bases. Trimming at V came to 1 base and at J to 5 bases, leaving 7 bases not matched to a gene. Germline loops: CDR1 MNHEY, CDR2 SMNVEV (reference sequence). The CDR3 has 16 residues. The CDR3 nucleotides are TGTGCCAGCAGTTTATTCGCACTAGCGGCGAACAATGAGCAGTTCTTC. This gives the protein CASSLFALAANNEQFF.

This clonotype has just a few counts. V is TRBV9 and J is TRBJ2-2, with no clear D. CDR1 SGDLS and CDR2 YYNGEE come from the germline V gene. The CDR3 has 14 residues. Trimming took 0 bases from V and 2 from J, leaving 5 bases between them. The CDR3 here is CASSVGANTGELFF. CDR3 nucleotides: TGTGCCAGCAGCGTAGGTGCAAACACCGGGGAGCTGTTTTTT.

The V call is TRBV6-6, the J call TRBJ1-2; D unresolved. CDR1 MNHNY and CDR2 SVGAGI come from the germline V gene (reference sequence). V was clipped by 0 bases and J by 6 bases, with 11 bases between them. The CDR3 contains 14 residues. CDR3 protein: CASSYSRNGDGYTF. In nucleotides, the CDR3 is TGTGCCAGCAGTTACTCAAGAAACGGGGATGGCTACACCTTC.